This TCR beta chain was observed in a study of beta chain features in type 1 diabetes. Investigators reverse transcribed all isolated RNA, so they sequenced expressed TCRB transcripts. Generated by immunoSEQ multiplex PCR, the TCRdb table keeps only in-frame clones and is missing some. The table shows some 150,000 clones, with 11% occurring only once. This CDR3 has 16 residues. The ends were cut back, 3 bases at V and 1 base at J, with 16 bases in the middle. Germline-derived CDR1 and CDR2 are ENHRY and SYGVKD. Regarding this clone: Antigen: not known.

General study results and limits: A potential influence of HLA type upon TCRB rearrangement remained unresolved herein.

Sequenced input: central memory CD4+ T cells from blood. The receptor comes from a man between 18 and 29 years old in good health. This chain connects TRBV10-3 to TRBJ2-7; tentatively, D is TRBD1 or TRBD2 (6 bases each). The CDR3, as DNA: TGTGCCATCAGTGACGGAGTTAGGGGGGCGTCCTACGAGCAGTACTTC. Translating gives CAISDGVRGASYEQYF.